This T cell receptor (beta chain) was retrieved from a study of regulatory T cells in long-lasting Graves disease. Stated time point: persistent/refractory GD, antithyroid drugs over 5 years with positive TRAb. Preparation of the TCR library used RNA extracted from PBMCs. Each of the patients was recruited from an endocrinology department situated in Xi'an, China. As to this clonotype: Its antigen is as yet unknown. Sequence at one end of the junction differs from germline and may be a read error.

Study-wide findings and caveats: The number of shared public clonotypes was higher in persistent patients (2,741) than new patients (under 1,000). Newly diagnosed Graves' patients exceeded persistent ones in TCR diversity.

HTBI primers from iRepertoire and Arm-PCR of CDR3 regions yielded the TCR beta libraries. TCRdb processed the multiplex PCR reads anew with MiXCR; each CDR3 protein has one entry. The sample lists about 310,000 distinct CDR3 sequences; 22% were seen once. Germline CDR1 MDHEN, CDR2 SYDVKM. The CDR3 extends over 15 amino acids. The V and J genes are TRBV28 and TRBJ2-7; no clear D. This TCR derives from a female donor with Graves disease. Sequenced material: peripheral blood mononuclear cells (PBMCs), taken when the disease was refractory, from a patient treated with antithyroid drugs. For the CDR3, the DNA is TGCGCCAGCAGCCAAGATCAAGGCAGGTACTACGAGCAGTACTTC. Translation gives CASSQDQGRYYEQYF. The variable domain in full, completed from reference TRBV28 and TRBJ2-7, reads DVKVTQSSRYLVKRTGEKVFLECVQDMDHENMFWYRQDPGLGLRLIYFSYDVKMKEKGDIPEGYSVSREKKERFSLILESASTNQTSMYLCASSQDQGRYYEQYFGPGTRLTVT.